The 5 T cell receptor beta chains reported below all come from one sample, sequenced in a study of blood T cell repertoires in COVID-19. Sequenced by immunoSEQ multiplex PCR; TCRdb stores in-frame clones only, minus some. The top ten clones hold around 4% of a sample with roughly 180,000 clones, more than 70% of them seen once. The sequencing sample was made of peripheral blood. These receptor sequences come from a woman aged 25 to 39 with acute or convalescent COVID-19.

The rearrangement links TRBV2 to TRBJ2-7, with 7 bases matching TRBD2. The CDR3 runs 14 residues. With V trimmed by 0 bases and J by 3 bases, 2 bases remained unmatched. CDR1 SNHLY and CDR2 FYNNEI come from the germline V gene. In nucleotides, the CDR3 is TGTGCCAGCAGTGAAGCGGGGGACTACTACGAGCAGTACTTC. It codes for CASSEAGDYYEQYF.

The rearrangement uses TRBV18 and TRBJ2-3, with D tentatively TRBD1 (6 bases). The germline V gene has CDR1 KGHSH and CDR2 LQKENI. Trimming cost V 6 bases and J 1 base, with 14 bases left between them. The CDR3 totals 15 residues. The CDR3 DNA reads as TGTGCCAGCTCCCCTGACAGGCTCGGCACAGATACGCAGTATTTT. Amino acid sequence: CASSPDRLGTDTQYF.

CDR3 in DNA: TGTGCCAGCAGTTACTTTGACTCCGTCAATGAGCAGTTCTTC. Translation gives CASSYFDSVNEQFF. The chain uses TRBV6-5 and TRBJ2-1; D unresolved. The V gene lost 1 base and the J gene lost 6 bases, with 10 bases spanning the gap. Germline V gene lookup returns CDR1 MNHEY and CDR2 SVGAGI. The CDR3 has 14 residues.

The V call is TRBV16, the J call TRBJ1-1; possibly TRBD1 for D (5 bases). The CDR3 covers 13 residues. The V gene lost 5 bases and the J gene lost 1 base, with 8 bases spanning the gap. Germline CDR1 KGHSY, CDR2 FQNENV. The CDR3 sequence: CASSSGQNTEAFF. The CDR3 DNA follows: TGTGCCAGCAGCTCAGGACAGAACACTGAAGCTTTCTTT.

This chain joins TRBV5-6 and TRBJ2-2; D is perhaps TRBD1 (6 bases). Germline CDR1 is SGHDT and CDR2 is YYEEEE. The CDR3 totals 14 residues. V lost 2 bases and J 5 bases, leaving 10 bases between the germline ends. This CDR3 is CASSLRQATGELFF. The CDR3 DNA reads as TGTGCCAGCAGCTTACGACAGGCAACCGGGGAGCTGTTTTTT.